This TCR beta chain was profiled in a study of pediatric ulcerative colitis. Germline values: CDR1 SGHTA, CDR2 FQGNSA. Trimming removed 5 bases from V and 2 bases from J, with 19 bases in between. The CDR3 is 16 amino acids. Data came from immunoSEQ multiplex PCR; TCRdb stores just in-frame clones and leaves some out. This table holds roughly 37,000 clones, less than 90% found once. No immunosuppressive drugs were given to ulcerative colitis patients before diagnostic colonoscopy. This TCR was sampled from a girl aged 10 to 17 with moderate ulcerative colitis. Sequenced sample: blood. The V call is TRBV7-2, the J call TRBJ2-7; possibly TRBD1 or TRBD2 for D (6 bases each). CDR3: CASSQTTGAGTYEQYF. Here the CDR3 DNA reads TGTGCCAGCAGCCAGACGACGGGGGCGGGAACCTACGAGCAGTACTTC. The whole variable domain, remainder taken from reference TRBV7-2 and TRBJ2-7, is GAGVSQSPSNKVTEKGKDVELRCDPISGHTALYWYRQSLGQGLEFLIYFQGNSAPDKSGLPSDRFSAERTGGSVSTLTIQRTQQEDSAVYLCASSQTTGAGTYEQYFGPGTRLTVT.